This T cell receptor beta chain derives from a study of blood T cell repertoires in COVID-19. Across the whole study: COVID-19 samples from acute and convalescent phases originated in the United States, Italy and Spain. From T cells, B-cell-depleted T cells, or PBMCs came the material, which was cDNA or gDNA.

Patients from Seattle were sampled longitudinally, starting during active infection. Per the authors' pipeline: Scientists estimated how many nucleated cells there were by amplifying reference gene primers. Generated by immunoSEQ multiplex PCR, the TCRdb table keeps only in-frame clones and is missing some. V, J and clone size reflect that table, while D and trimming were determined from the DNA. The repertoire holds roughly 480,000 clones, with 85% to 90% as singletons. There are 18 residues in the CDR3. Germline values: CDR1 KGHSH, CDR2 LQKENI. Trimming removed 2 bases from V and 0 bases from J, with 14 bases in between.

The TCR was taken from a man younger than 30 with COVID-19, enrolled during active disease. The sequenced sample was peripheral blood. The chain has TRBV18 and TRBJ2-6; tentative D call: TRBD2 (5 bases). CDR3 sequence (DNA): TGTGCCAGCTCACCAGCTCTTCCGGGGAGCTCTGGGGCCAACGTCCTGACTTTC. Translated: CASSPALPGSSGANVLTF. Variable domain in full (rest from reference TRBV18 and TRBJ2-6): NAGVMQNPRHLVRRRGQEARLRCSPMKGHSHVYWYRQLPEEGLKFMVYLQKENIIDESGMPKERFSAEFPKEGPSILRIQQVVRGDSAAYFCASSPALPGSSGANVLTFGAGSRLTVL.